The subject of this entry is one T cell receptor beta chain. CDR3 size: 14 residues. The germline V gene has CDR1 MNHEY and CDR2 SMNVEV (reference sequence). Trimming removed 6 bases at V and 7 bases at J, with 18 bases between. This sample is part of a study of regulatory T cells in long-lasting Graves disease. Construction of the TCR beta libraries employed iRepertoire HTBI primers in conjunction with Arm-PCR of CDR3 regions. A single record per CDR3 protein comes from TCRdb applying MiXCR to the multiplex PCR reads. The data show 350,000 to 450,000 distinct CDR3 sequences, around 14% seen once. Documented time point: newly diagnosed GD, antithyroid drugs for less than 3 months. After RNA was extracted from PBMCs, the TCR library was made from it. The same data also contributed to another study, on T cells in Graves' hyperthyroidism and ophthalmopathy.

The chain recombines TRBV27 with TRBJ1-2; no clear D gene. Sequenced here: peripheral blood mononuclear cells (PBMCs), sampled at new diagnosis, from a patient treated with antithyroid drugs. This clonotype was sampled from a woman in her twenties or thirties with Graves disease. CDR3 sequence: CASSPTKGFSGYTF. The CDR3 DNA sequence: TGTGCCAGCAGCCCAACTAAAGGGTTCAGTGGCTACACCTTC.